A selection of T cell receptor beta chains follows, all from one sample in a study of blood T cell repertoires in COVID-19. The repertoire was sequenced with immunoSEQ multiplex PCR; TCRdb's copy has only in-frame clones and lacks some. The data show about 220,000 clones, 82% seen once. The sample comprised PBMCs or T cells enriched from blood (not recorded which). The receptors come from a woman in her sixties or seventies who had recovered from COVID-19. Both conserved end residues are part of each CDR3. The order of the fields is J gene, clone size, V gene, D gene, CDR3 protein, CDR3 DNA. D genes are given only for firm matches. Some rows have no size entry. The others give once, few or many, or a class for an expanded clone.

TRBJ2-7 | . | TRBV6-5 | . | CASSPYLTRNYEQYF | TGTGCCAGCAGTCCATACCTAACGAGGAACTACGAGCAGTACTTC
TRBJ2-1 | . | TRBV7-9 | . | CASSPPAPRNEQFF | TGTGCCAGCAGCCCCCCTGCACCTAGGAATGAGCAGTTCTTC
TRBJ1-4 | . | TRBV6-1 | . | CASSGNGFSTNEKLFF | TGTGCCAGCAGTGGTAATGGCTTTTCAACTAATGAAAAACTGTTTTTT
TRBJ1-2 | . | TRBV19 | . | CASSLSAGPHYGYTF | TGTGCCAGTAGTTTATCCGCGGGGCCCCACTATGGCTACACCTTC
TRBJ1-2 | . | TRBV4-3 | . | CASSQGGGAGYGYTF | TGCGCCAGCAGCCAAGGGGGAGGGGCAGGGTATGGCTACACCTTC
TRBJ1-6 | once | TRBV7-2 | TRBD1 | CASSPTGQRNSPLHF | TGTGCCAGCAGCCCAACGGGACAGAGAAATTCACCCCTCCACTTT
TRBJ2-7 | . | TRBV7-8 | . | CASSLDGLLYEQYF | TGTGCCAGCAGCTTAGATGGACTACTCTACGAGCAGTACTTC
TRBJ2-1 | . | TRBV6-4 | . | CASSDSGHSYNEQFF | TGTGCCAGCAGTGACTCGGGACACTCCTACAATGAGCAGTTCTTC
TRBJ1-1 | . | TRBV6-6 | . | CASSQGAEAFF | TGTGCCAGCAGTCAGGGAGCTGAAGCTTTCTTT
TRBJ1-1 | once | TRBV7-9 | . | CASSLRRRENTEAFF | TGTGCCAGCAGCTTGAGGAGACGGGAGAACACTGAAGCTTTCTTT
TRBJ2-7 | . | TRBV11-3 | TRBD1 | CASSQHRGRDEQYF | TGTGCCAGCAGTCAACACAGGGGAAGAGACGAGCAGTACTTC
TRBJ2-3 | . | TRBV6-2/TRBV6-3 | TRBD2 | CASSLQGLGADTQYF | TGTGCCAGCAGTTTACAGGGACTAGGGGCAGATACGCAGTATTTT
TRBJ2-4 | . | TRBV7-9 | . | CASSGHRANIQYF | TGTGCCAGCAGCGGTCACAGGGCGAACATTCAGTACTTC
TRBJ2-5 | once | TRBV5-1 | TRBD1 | CASSLQGVQETQYF | TGCGCCAGCAGCTTACAGGGGGTCCAAGAGACCCAGTACTTC
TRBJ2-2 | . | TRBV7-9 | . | CASSSTSAGGELFF | TGTGCCAGCAGCTCCACAAGTGCAGGCGGGGAGCTGTTTTTT
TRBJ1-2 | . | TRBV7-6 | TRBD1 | CASSLDQGARYTF | TGTGCCAGCAGCTTAGACCAGGGGGCTCGCTACACCTTC
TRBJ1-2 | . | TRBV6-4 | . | CASSKDKTYGYTF | TGTGCCAGCAGTAAGGACAAGACCTATGGCTACACCTTC
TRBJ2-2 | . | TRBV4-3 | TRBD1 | CASSQDPRTGNTGELFF | TGCGCCAGCAGCCAAGATCCCCGGACAGGGAACACCGGGGAGCTGTTTTTT
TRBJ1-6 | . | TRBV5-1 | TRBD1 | CASSLDRAPTSPLHF | TGCGCCAGCAGCTTAGACAGGGCCCCAACTTCACCCCTCCACTTT
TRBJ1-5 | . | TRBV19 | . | CASKLSGQGRQPQHF | TGTGCCAGTAAACTTTCAGGGCAGGGAAGGCAGCCCCAGCATTTT
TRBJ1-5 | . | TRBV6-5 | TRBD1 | CASSLTGGWNQPQHF | TGTGCCAGCAGCCTGACAGGGGGCTGGAATCAGCCCCAGCATTTT
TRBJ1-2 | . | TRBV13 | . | CASSSATSNYGYTF | TGTGCCAGCAGCTCAGCGACCTCTAACTATGGCTACACCTTC
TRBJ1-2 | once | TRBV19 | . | CASSPLTGTNYGYTF | TGTGCCAGTAGTCCCCTCACAGGGACTAACTATGGCTACACCTTC